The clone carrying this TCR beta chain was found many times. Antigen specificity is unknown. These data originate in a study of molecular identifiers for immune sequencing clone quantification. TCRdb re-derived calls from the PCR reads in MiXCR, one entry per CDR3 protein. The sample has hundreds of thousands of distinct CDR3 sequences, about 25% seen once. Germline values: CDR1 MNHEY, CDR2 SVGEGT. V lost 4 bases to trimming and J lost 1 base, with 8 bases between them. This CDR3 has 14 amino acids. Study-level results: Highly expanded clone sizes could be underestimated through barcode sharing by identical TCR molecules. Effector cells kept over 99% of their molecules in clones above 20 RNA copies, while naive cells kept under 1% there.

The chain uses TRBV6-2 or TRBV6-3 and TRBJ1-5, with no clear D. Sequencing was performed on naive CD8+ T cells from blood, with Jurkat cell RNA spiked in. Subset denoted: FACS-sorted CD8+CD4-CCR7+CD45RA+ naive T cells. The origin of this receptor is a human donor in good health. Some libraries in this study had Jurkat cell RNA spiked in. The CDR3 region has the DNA TGTGCCAGCAGTTCGCTGGACAGCAATCAGCCCCAGCATTTT. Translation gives CASSSLDSNQPQHF.